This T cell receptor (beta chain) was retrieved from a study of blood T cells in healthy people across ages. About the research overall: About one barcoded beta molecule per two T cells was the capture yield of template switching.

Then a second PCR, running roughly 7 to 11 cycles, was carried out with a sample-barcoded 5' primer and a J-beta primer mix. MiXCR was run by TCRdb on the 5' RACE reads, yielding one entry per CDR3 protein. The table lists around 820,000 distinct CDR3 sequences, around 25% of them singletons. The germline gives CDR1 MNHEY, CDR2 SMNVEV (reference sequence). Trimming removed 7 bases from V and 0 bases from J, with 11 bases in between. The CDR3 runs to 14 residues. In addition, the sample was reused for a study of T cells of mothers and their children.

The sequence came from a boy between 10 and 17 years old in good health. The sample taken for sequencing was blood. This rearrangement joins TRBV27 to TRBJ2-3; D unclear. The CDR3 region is CASKVSDSTDTQYF. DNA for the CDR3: TGTGCCAGCAAGGTCAGCGACAGCACAGATACGCAGTATTTT.